Presented here are 8 T cell receptor beta chains from one specimen sequenced in a study of cytomegalovirus exposure and HLA in healthy donors. This PCR relied on a set of 60 Vbeta primers and 13 Jbeta primers. Profiling relied on immunoSEQ multiplex PCR, and the TCRdb table lists in-frame clones only, not all of them. Of roughly 150,000 clones listed, over 75% were seen once; the top ten hold about 1.7%. The sequencing sample was made of PBMCs. The receptors originated from a woman younger than 45 in good health and CMV-seronegative.

This chain uses TRBV19 with TRBJ1-1, with no clear D. Germline CDR1 is LNHDA and CDR2 is SQIVND (reference sequence). The CDR3 extends over 15 amino acids. V was clipped by 3 bases and J by 0 bases, with 11 bases between them. The CDR3 loop is CASSIVGGLNTEAFF. As DNA, the CDR3 is TGTGCCAGTAGTATCGTCGGCGGCCTGAACACTGAAGCTTTCTTT.

V is TRBV4-2 and J is TRBJ1-5, with D possibly TRBD1 on 5 matching bases. The CDR3 loop spans 16 amino acids. V was cut by 0 bases and J by 6 bases, with 15 bases left in between. The V gene's germline CDR1 is LGHNA and CDR2 YNFKEQ. The CDR3 protein is CASSQDRWGGFQPQHF. The DNA of the CDR3 is TGTGCCAGCAGCCAAGATAGGTGGGGGGGTTTTCAGCCCCAGCATTTT.

The gene calls are TRBV28 and TRBJ1-2; TRBD1 might be the D (5 bases). The CDR3 spans 15 residues. Germline V lookup: CDR1 MDHEN, CDR2 SYDVKM. The V gene lost 3 bases and the J gene lost 3 bases, with 14 bases spanning the gap. The CDR3 nucleotides are TGTGCCAGCAGTTTGCCCCTCCGGGGGGACTATGGCTACACCTTC. It translates to CASSLPLRGDYGYTF.

The rearrangement links TRBV19 to TRBJ1-1; D call uncertain. V was clipped by 3 bases and J by 1 base, with 6 bases between them. This CDR3 spans 13 amino acids. Germline V lookup: CDR1 LNHDA, CDR2 SQIVND (reference sequence). CDR3: CASSMGRNTEAFF. For the CDR3, the DNA is TGTGCCAGTAGTATGGGCAGGAACACTGAAGCTTTCTTT.

This clone was picked up a small number of times. The chain uses TRBV11-2 and TRBJ2-7; D gene uncertain. V was trimmed by 6 bases and J by 1 base, leaving 10 bases between them. This CDR3 spans 13 amino acids. Looked up from germline, CDR1 is SGHAT and CDR2 is FQNNGV. The CDR3 sequence: CASSHLVSYEQYF. The CDR3 DNA follows: TGTGCCAGCAGTCACCTAGTTTCCTACGAGCAGTACTTC.

DNA for the CDR3: TGTGCCAGCAGCGTAGACAGAGGAACCGGGGAGCTGTTTTTT. It yields the protein CASSVDRGTGELFF. The chain carries TRBV6-4 and TRBJ2-2, with D possibly being TRBD1 (5 bases). The V end lost 6 bases, the J end lost 5 bases, and 13 bases lay between the germline ends. Germline-derived CDR1 and CDR2 are MRHNA and SNTAGT. The CDR3 sequence is 14 residues long.

The chain recombines TRBV7-2 with TRBJ1-2, with TRBD1 matching over 8 bases. Germline V gives CDR1 SGHTA, CDR2 FQGNSA. The CDR3 consists of 16 residues. The V gene end was trimmed by 1 base and the J gene end by 2 bases; junction bases not matched to a gene: 6. DNA for the CDR3: TGTGCCAGCAGCTTAGGCTCCGGGACAGGAAACTATGGCTACACCTTC. Translating it yields CASSLGSGTGNYGYTF. Complete variable domain (other parts from reference TRBV7-2 and TRBJ1-2): GAGVSQSPSNKVTEKGKDVELRCDPISGHTALYWYRQSLGQGLEFLIYFQGNSAPDKSGLPSDRFSAERTGGSVSTLTIQRTQQEDSAVYLCASSLGSGTGNYGYTFGSGTRLTVV.

The chain is built from TRBV18 and TRBJ1-1; 12 nucleotides align to TRBD1. J lost 1 base, V lost 3 bases, and 15 bases had no gene match. Germline values: CDR1 KGHSH, CDR2 LQKENI. The CDR3 is 20 amino acids. This CDR3 is CASSPRSQSGQGARNTEAFF. Written as DNA, the CDR3 is TGTGCCAGCTCACCGAGGTCTCAATCGGGACAGGGGGCGCGGAACACTGAAGCTTTCTTT.